The 28 T cell receptor beta chains listed next were all sequenced from one sample in a study of blood T cells in healthy people across ages. A sample-barcoded 5' primer and a J-beta primer mix were used in a second PCR of roughly 7 to 12 cycles. A single record per CDR3 protein comes from TCRdb applying MiXCR to the 5' RACE reads. This table has about 970,000 distinct CDR3 sequences, about 51% appearing once. Specimen: blood. These receptors were taken from a woman aged 55-70 years in good health.

V is TRBV29-1 and J is TRBJ2-3; tentatively, D is TRBD1 (5 bases). CDR1 is SQVTM and CDR2 is ANQGSEA in the germline V gene. Trimming shortened V by 4 bases and J by 3 bases, and 11 bases separated the two germline ends. This CDR3 contains 13 residues. The CDR3 here is CSVAGFGTDTQYF. The CDR3 DNA is TGCAGCGTTGCAGGGTTTGGAACAGATACGCAGTATTTT.

This clonotype has a single count. The V gene is TRBV6-1, the J gene TRBJ2-1; no reliable D call. The CDR3 is 13 amino acids. CDR1 is MNHNS and CDR2 is SASEGT in the germline V gene. V gave up 0 bases and J gave up 8 bases, with 8 bases separating them. CDR3 sequence: CASSEAGSDEQFF. In nucleotides, the CDR3 is TGTGCCAGCAGTGAAGCGGGGTCGGATGAGCAGTTCTTC.

The V and J genes are TRBV7-2 and TRBJ2-7; 9 bases are shared with TRBD1. With the DNA end fitting TRBJ2-5 better, the J assignment may be wrong. CDR3 length: 16 amino acids. Germline V gene data show CDR1 as SGHTA and CDR2 as FQGNSA. The CDR3 DNA sequence: TGTGCCAGCAGCATGGGACAGGGCTCAATTAGAGAGACCCAGTACTTC. Encoded protein: CASSMGQGSIRETQYF.

The V call is TRBV28, the J call TRBJ2-1; 10 nucleotides agree with TRBD1. V lost 7 bases, J lost 12 bases, and 12 bases stayed unmatched. This CDR3 contains 14 residues. The germline V gene encodes CDR1 MDHEN and CDR2 SYDVKM. In nucleotides, the CDR3 is TGTGCCAGCACACTGGACAGGGGGGCTCGGGGGCAGTTCTTC. This encodes CASTLDRGARGQFF.

This clonotype turned up a few times. The genes are TRBV28 and TRBJ2-7; 9 bases match TRBD1. The CDR3 has 16 residues. The V segment lost 3 bases and the J segment 7 bases; nucleotides outside the gene matches: 13. Germline values: CDR1 MDHEN, CDR2 SYDVKM. The CDR3 is CASSFWSGQGREEQYF. The CDR3 nucleotides read TGTGCCAGCAGTTTTTGGTCTGGACAGGGGAGGGAAGAGCAGTACTTC.

With respect to this clonotype: An end of the junction does not agree with germline; a read error may underlie this. The chain combines TRBV12-3 or TRBV12-4 with TRBJ1-2; possible D gene TRBD1, 5 bases. The CDR3 sequence is 14 residues long. CDR3 amino acids: CATSSFEGYYGYTF. CDR3 coding DNA: TGTGCCACCAGTTCTTTTGAGGGGTACTATGGCTACACCTTC.

The chain carries TRBV29-1 and TRBJ2-7; 11 bases align to TRBD1. This CDR3 contains 12 residues. Trimming removed 7 bases from V and 4 bases from J; junction bases left unmatched: 3. Germline V gene data show CDR1 as SQVTM and CDR2 as ANQGSEA. The CDR3, as DNA: TGCAGCGGGGGACAGGGGGTATACGAGCAGTACTTC. It is translated as CSGGQGVYEQYF.

This clonotype was seen once. V usage is TRBV19 and J usage is TRBJ2-5; D call uncertain. Gene TRBJ2-7 matches the end of the DNA better, so the J call may be wrong. This CDR3 is 14 amino acids long. CDR1 and CDR2 (germline): LNHDA, SQIVND (reference sequence). The CDR3 DNA reads as TGTGCCAGTAGTATTAACCAGGAGCCCTACGAGCAGTACTTC. Encoded protein: CASSINQEPYEQYF.

The V and J genes are TRBV6-1 and TRBJ1-5, with 12 bases matching TRBD1. After removal of 5 bases from V and 3 bases from J, the junction contained 8 bases not matched to a gene. In germline, CDR1 is MNHNS, CDR2 SASEGT. This CDR3 has 17 amino acids. In DNA form, the CDR3 reads TGTGCCAGCAGTACCTCACGGGACAGGGGGCTCAATCAGCCCCAGCATTTT. It encodes CASSTSRDRGLNQPQHF.

This clonotype appeared many times. The chain joins TRBV4-1 to TRBJ2-7, with 8 bases lining up with TRBD2. Trimming removed 1 base from V and 2 bases from J; junction bases left unmatched: 4. Germline V CDR1 and CDR2: MGHRA, YSYEKL. The CDR3 sequence is 15 residues long. The CDR3 DNA reads TGCGCCAGCAGCCAAGGAGTGGGACTAGCCTACGAGCAGTACTTC. Its protein product is CASSQGVGLAYEQYF.

This rearrangement joins TRBV7-9 to TRBJ2-7, with D unresolved. This CDR3 is 15 amino acids long. CDR1 and CDR2 (germline): SEHNR, FQNEAQ (reference sequence). Between the trimmed V and J ends, which lost 5 bases and 7 bases, there was a span of 21 bases. This CDR3 is CASSPPQSIYNEQYF. The CDR3 DNA sequence: TGTGCCAGCAGCCCCCCCCAGTCGATATACAATGAGCAGTACTTC.

In this sample, this clonotype turned up a few times. J is TRBJ1-6 and V is TRBV7-2, with 7 nucleotides matching TRBD1. The CDR3 is 14 amino acids. The trim removed 4 bases at V and 7 bases at J, leaving 4 bases unmatched. Germline-derived CDR1 and CDR2 are SGHTA and FQGNSA. For the CDR3, the DNA is TGTGCCAGCAGCTCCCGGGACAGCAATTCACCCCTCCACTTT. Encoded protein: CASSSRDSNSPLHF.

The rearrangement joins TRBV29-1 to TRBJ2-5; TRBD2 matches 12 bases. CDR1 and CDR2 from the germline V gene are SQVTM and ANQGSEA. The CDR3 loop spans 14 amino acids. After removal of 4 bases from V and 5 bases from J, the junction contained 5 bases not matched to a gene. This CDR3 reads CSVGLAGDHETQYF. In DNA, the CDR3 is TGCAGCGTTGGACTAGCGGGAGATCATGAGACCCAGTACTTC.

This clonotype was counted once. The chain carries TRBV20-1 and TRBJ2-7; TRBD1 agrees at 9 bases. The CDR3 sequence is 14 residues long. Per the germline V gene, CDR1 is DFQATT and CDR2 is SNEGSKA (reference sequence). Trimming cost V 0 bases and J 7 bases; bases outside gene matches: 7. Here the CDR3 reads CSARDLTGGNEQYF. CDR3 nucleotides: TGCAGTGCTAGAGATCTCACAGGGGGCAATGAGCAGTACTTC.

J is TRBJ1-5 and V is TRBV7-2; D call uncertain. This CDR3 comprises 13 residues. The V gene lost 5 bases and the J gene lost 5 bases, with 10 bases spanning the gap. CDR1 is SGHTA and CDR2 is FQGNSA in the germline V gene. CDR3 sequence reads: CASSLIHDQPQHF. CDR3 DNA sequence: TGTGCCAGCAGCCTTATTCACGATCAGCCCCAGCATTTT.

The chain has TRBV20-1 and TRBJ1-2; D may be TRBD1 (6 bases). The CDR3 has 14 residues. Germline CDR1 and CDR2: DFQATT and SNEGSKA (reference sequence). Trimming pared 1 base from V and 7 bases from J, leaving 16 bases between. The CDR3 loop is CSARVRAQGRGYTF. The CDR3 DNA sequence: TGCAGTGCTAGAGTCAGGGCACAGGGACGTGGCTACACCTTC.

The V call is TRBV5-1, the J call TRBJ2-3, with 10 positions matching TRBD2. Germline-derived CDR1 and CDR2 are SGHRS and YFSETQ. V dropped 3 bases and J dropped 2; count of bases not matched to a gene: 15. The CDR3 covers 19 residues. The CDR3 bases are TGCGCCAGCAGCTCTCCGAGGCGGCTAGCGGGAGTGGACACAGATACGCAGTATTTT. It encodes CASSSPRRLAGVDTDTQYF.

The V gene is TRBV12-3 or TRBV12-4, the J gene TRBJ2-7, with D uncertain. V dropped 2 bases and J dropped 0 bases, with 5 bases sitting between them. The CDR3 length is 13 residues. Written as DNA, the CDR3 is TGTGCCAGCAGTTTACAATACTCCTACGAGCAGTACTTC. Protein product: CASSLQYSYEQYF.

This clonotype was seen a handful of times. The chain couples TRBV20-1 to TRBJ2-1; TRBD2 matches 10 bases. Germline V gene sequence: CDR1 DFQATT, CDR2 SNEGSKA (reference sequence). Trimming took 5 bases from V and 8 from J; bases not matched to a gene: 3. This CDR3 has 12 amino acids. The CDR3 DNA sequence: TGCAGTGCTCCTAGCGGGAGCTATGAGCAGTTCTTC. Translation: CSAPSGSYEQFF.

This chain connects TRBV4-1 to TRBJ2-1; D call uncertain. There are 14 residues in the CDR3. V dropped 2 bases and J dropped 4 bases, with 9 bases sitting between them. Germline V gives CDR1 MGHRA, CDR2 YSYEKL. This CDR3 reads CASSQRYGYNEQFF. In DNA, the CDR3 is TGCGCCAGCAGCCAAAGGTACGGGTACAATGAGCAGTTCTTC.

The rearrangement uses TRBV7-9 and TRBJ1-1, with D unclear. CDR3 length equals 14 residues. CDR1 and CDR2 from the germline V gene are SEHNR and FQNEAQ (reference sequence). V was shortened by 1 base and J by 11 bases, with 17 bases between the two germline ends. As DNA, the CDR3 is TGTGCCAGCAGCTTAGAACCGGGAGGCCAAGGGGCTTTCTTT. Translating gives CASSLEPGGQGAFF.

The J gene is TRBJ1-1, the V gene TRBV20-1; D is unresolved. The CDR3 consists of 12 residues. The V end lost 2 bases, the J end lost 1 base, and 5 bases lay between the germline ends. The germline gives CDR1 DFQATT, CDR2 SNEGSKA (reference sequence). DNA of the CDR3: TGCAGTGCTAGATCCGCGAACACTGAAGCTTTCTTT. Protein sequence: CSARSANTEAFF.

The chain is built from TRBV7-2 and TRBJ2-1, with D unclear. This CDR3 is built from 14 residues. The germline gives CDR1 SGHTA, CDR2 FQGNSA. The V gene lost 5 bases and the J gene lost 3 bases, with 11 bases spanning the gap. The CDR3 loop is CASSTSLDYNEQFF. Written as DNA, the CDR3 is TGTGCCAGCAGCACCTCACTTGACTACAATGAGCAGTTCTTC. The whole variable domain, filled in from reference TRBV7-2 and TRBJ2-1, reads GAGVSQSPSNKVTEKGKDVELRCDPISGHTALYWYRQSLGQGLEFLIYFQGNSAPDKSGLPSDRFSAERTGGSVSTLTIQRTQQEDSAVYLCASSTSLDYNEQFFGPGTRLTVL.

CDR3 protein: CASSLAEGVNYGYTF. CDR3 DNA sequence: TGTGCCAGCAGCTTAGCAGAGGGGGTTAACTATGGCTACACCTTC. This chain joins TRBV7-6 and TRBJ1-2, with a tentative D call TRBD1 (6 bases). The CDR3 spans 15 residues. Germline values: CDR1 SGHVS, CDR2 FNYEAQ. The V and J ends lost 0 bases and 1 base respectively, with 9 bases between them.

The chain has TRBV7-2 and TRBJ2-5; the D gene is possibly TRBD2 (5 bases). Trimming cost V 7 bases and J 2 bases, with 17 bases left between them. CDR1 SGHTA and CDR2 FQGNSA come from the germline V gene. CDR3 size: 15 residues. CDR3 sequence: CASTSHGERQETQYF. The CDR3, as DNA: TGTGCCAGCACCTCCCATGGGGAGAGACAAGAGACCCAGTACTTC.

The V call is TRBV9, the J call TRBJ2-6; D not resolved. The CDR3 is 15 amino acids. Trimming left V 2 bases short and J 0 bases short, with 6 bases between. Germline V gives CDR1 SGDLS, CDR2 YYNGEE. The CDR3, as DNA: TGTGCCAGCAGCGTTAAGGCCTCTGGGGCCAACGTCCTGACTTTC. It encodes CASSVKASGANVLTF. The complete variable domain, with remaining parts taken from reference TRBV9 and TRBJ2-6, reads DSGVTQTPKHLITATGQRVTLRCSPRSGDLSVYWYQQSLDQGLQFLIQYYNGEERAKGNILERFSAQQFPDLHSELNLSSLELGDSALYFCASSVKASGANVLTFGAGSRLTVL.

The chain has TRBV12-3 or TRBV12-4 and TRBJ1-4; TRBD1 matches at 7 bases. With V trimmed by 4 bases and J by 7 bases, 6 bases remained unmatched. The CDR3 runs to 14 residues. CDR3: CASSYRTGSEKLFF. The CDR3 DNA is TGTGCCAGCAGTTATAGGACAGGAAGTGAAAAACTGTTTTTT.

This clonotype showed up just a few times. The V call is TRBV12-3 or TRBV12-4, the J call TRBJ2-5; 12 positions match TRBD1. The CDR3 has 16 amino acids. Trimming removed 2 bases from V and 4 bases from J; junction bases left unmatched: 5. The CDR3 sequence: CASSLWGTGGLETQYF. The CDR3 DNA follows: TGTGCCAGCAGTTTATGGGGGACAGGGGGCTTAGAGACCCAGTACTTC.